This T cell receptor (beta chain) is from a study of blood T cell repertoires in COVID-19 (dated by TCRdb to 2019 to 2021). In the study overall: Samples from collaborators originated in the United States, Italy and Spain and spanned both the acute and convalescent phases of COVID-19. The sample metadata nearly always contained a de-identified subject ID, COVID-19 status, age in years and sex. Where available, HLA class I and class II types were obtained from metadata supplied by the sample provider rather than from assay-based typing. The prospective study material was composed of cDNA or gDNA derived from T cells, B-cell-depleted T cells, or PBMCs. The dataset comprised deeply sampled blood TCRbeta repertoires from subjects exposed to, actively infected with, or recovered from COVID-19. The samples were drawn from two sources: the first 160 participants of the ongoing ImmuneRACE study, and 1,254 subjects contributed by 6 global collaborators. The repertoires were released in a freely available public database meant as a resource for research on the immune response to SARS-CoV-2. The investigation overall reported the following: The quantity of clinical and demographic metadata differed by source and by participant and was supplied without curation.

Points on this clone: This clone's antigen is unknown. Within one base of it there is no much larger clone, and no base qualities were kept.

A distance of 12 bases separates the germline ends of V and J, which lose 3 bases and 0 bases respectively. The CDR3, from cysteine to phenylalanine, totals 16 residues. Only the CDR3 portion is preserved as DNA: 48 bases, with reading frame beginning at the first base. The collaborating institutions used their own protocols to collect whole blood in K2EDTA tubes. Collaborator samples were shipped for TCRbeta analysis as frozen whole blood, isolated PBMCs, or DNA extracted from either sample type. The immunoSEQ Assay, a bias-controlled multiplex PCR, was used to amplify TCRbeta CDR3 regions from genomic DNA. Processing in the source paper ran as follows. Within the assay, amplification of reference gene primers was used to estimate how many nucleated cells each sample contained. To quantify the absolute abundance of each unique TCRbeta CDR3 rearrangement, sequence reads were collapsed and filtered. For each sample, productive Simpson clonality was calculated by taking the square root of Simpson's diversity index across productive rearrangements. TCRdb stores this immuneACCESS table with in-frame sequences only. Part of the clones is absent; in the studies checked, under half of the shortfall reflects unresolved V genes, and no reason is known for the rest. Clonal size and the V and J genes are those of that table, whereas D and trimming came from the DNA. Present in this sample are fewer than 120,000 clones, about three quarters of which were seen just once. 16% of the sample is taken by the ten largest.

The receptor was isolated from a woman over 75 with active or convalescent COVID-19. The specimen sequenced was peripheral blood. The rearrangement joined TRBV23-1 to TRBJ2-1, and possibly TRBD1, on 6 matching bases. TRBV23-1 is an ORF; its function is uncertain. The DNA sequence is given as TGCGCCAGCAGTCACCCCGGACAGAGCTCCTACAATGAGCAGTTCTTC. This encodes CASSHPGQSSYNEQFF.